This T cell receptor (beta chain) was recovered during a study of spatial heterogeneity in lung cancer. General study results and limits: Mutation counts in tumors were tracked by counts of expanded intratumoral alpha and beta TCRs. The recorded estimate of tumor T cell coverage is around 7% for alpha chains and 13% for beta chains. The counts of expanded TCRs, ubiquitous and regional, tracked ubiquitous and regional nonsynonymous mutations, respectively.

This clonotype occurred many times. Its target is not known. The time point here: sample taken at primary tumor resection. This CDR3 spans 13 amino acids. V was trimmed by 8 bases and J by 4 bases, leaving 14 bases between them. A single record per CDR3 protein comes from TCRdb applying MiXCR to the 5' RACE reads. The table has 13,000 to 15,000 distinct CDR3 sequences, 4.7% seen once. The chain combines TRBV12-3 or TRBV12-4 with TRBJ1-1, with no clear D. This material consisted of lung tumor tissue, taken at surgery. This sequence was found in a female donor with early-stage non-small cell lung cancer. The CDR3 sequence: CASGEGPSTEAFF. The CDR3 DNA reads TGTGCCAGCGGGGAGGGCCCTTCCACTGAAGCTTTCTTT.